Following are 20 T cell receptor beta chains from one sample sequenced in a study of cytomegalovirus exposure and HLA in healthy donors (TCRdb year 2017). Receptor libraries were prepared by the immunoSEQ multiplex PCR assay. For the multiplex PCR, a mixture combining 60 forward primers for TCR Vbeta segments and 13 reverse primers for TCR Jbeta segments was used. The clones in this table, taken by TCRdb from immuneACCESS, are in-frame only. Not every clone is retained; where verified, under half of the shortfall comes from an unresolved V gene, and the cause of the rest is unknown. The sample profile shows roughly 180,000 clones; around a tenth of them were found once. The ten most abundant clones make up 1% to 1.5% of the sample. The sequenced sample consisted of PBMCs. These receptors were obtained from a young woman in good health and CMV-seropositive.

The rearrangement uses TRBV11-2 and TRBJ1-5; D ambiguous. Germline V gene lookup returns CDR1 SGHAT and CDR2 FQNNGV. This CDR3 region has 15 residues. V lost 1 base to trimming and J lost 3 bases, with 10 bases between them. The CDR3: CASSLAPGFNQPQHF. The CDR3 DNA reads as TGTGCCAGCAGCTTAGCCCCAGGATTCAATCAGCCCCAGCATTTT.

The chain couples TRBV7-9 to TRBJ1-2; D not resolved. The CDR3 totals 16 residues. CDR1 is SEHNR, CDR2 FQNEAQ, per germline (reference sequence). Trimming removed 1 base at V and 4 bases at J, with 16 bases between. Here the CDR3 reads CASSLGTGSGLYGYTF. CDR3 DNA: TGTGCCAGCAGCTTAGGGACGGGATCTGGACTCTATGGCTACACCTTC.

This clone was found a few times. The CDR3 region is CASSPNPHGTGYGYTF. The CDR3 DNA is TGTGCCAGCAGCCCAAACCCCCATGGGACAGGCTATGGCTACACCTTC. The V call is TRBV9, the J call TRBJ1-2; the match to TRBD1 covers 8 bases. Germline-derived CDR1 and CDR2 are SGDLS and YYNGEE. V lost 4 bases, J lost 4 bases, and 12 bases stayed unmatched. The length of the CDR3 is 16 residues.

This clone has more than one count but fewer than ten. The chain combines TRBV30 with TRBJ1-4; 7 nucleotides align to TRBD1. J lost 7 bases, V lost 4 bases, and 3 bases had no gene match. CDR1 is GTSNPN, CDR2 SVGIG, per germline (reference sequence). CDR3 size: 12 residues. The CDR3 bases are TGTGCCTGGAACAGGGACAGTGAAAAACTGTTTTTT. Residues: CAWNRDSEKLFF.

This clone was picked up a small number of times. The CDR3 sequence is CASSPRVALVTDTQYF. The CDR3 nucleotides read TGTGCCAGCTCACCACGGGTAGCCCTAGTCACAGATACGCAGTATTTT. The chain is built from TRBV18 and TRBJ2-3; no definite D call. The germline CDR1 and CDR2 sequences are KGHSH and LQKENI. This CDR3 region has 16 residues. V was shortened by 1 base and J by 2 bases, with 13 bases between the two germline ends.

This rearrangement joins TRBV7-9 to TRBJ2-2; perhaps TRBD2 as D (6 bases). Looked up from germline, CDR1 is SEHNR and CDR2 is FQNEAQ (reference sequence). The ends were cut back, 5 bases at V and 8 bases at J, with 18 bases in the middle. CDR3 length equals 15 residues. The CDR3 nucleotides read TGTGCCAGCAGCCCCGCGGGACTCCTTAGGGGGGAGCTGTTTTTT. Translation: CASSPAGLLRGELFF.

This chain links TRBV10-1 with TRBJ2-7, with 9 nucleotides matching TRBD1. The germline CDR1 and CDR2 sequences are WNHNN and SYGVQD (reference sequence). The CDR3 runs to 14 residues. V gave up 3 bases and J gave up 3 bases; unmatched junction bases: 3. CDR3 sequence reads: CASSERTGVYEQYF. Here the CDR3 DNA reads TGCGCCAGCAGTGAAAGGACAGGGGTCTACGAGCAGTACTTC.

The gene calls are TRBV7-8 and TRBJ2-5, with TRBD2 as a possible D gene (6 bases). The J call is doubtful: the DNA matches TRBJ2-7 better. CDR3 size: 18 residues. Germline V lookup: CDR1 SGHVS, CDR2 FQNEAQ. The CDR3 DNA is TGTGCCAGCAGCTTAGGGGGGGTTTGGAGCGGAAGCTCCTACGAGCAGTACTTC. Its protein is CASSLGGVWSGSSYEQYF.

In its sample, this clone was seen a few times. J is TRBJ2-5 and V is TRBV18, with D tentatively TRBD2 (6 bases). CDR3 length equals 13 residues. Germline V gives CDR1 KGHSH, CDR2 LQKENI. The germline V and J ends were trimmed by 0 bases and 5 bases, with 7 bases remaining between them. CDR3: CASSPPGRETQYF. CDR3 coding DNA: TGTGCCAGCTCACCACCAGGGAGGGAGACCCAGTACTTC.

There are a few counts of this clone. The same CDR3 is also encoded by other DNA sequences in this sample. In DNA, the CDR3 is TGTGCCAGCAGCGTGGGGTCTAGCGTAAGATCCTACGAGCAGTACTTC. Translating gives CASSVGSSVRSYEQYF. V is TRBV9 and J is TRBJ2-7; possibly TRBD2 for D (6 bases). Trimming removed 2 bases from V and 1 base from J, with 16 bases in between. The CDR3 extends over 16 amino acids. Germline CDR1 reads SGDLS; CDR2 reads YYNGEE.

V and J are TRBV5-4 and TRBJ1-2; D uncertain. The V and J ends lost 4 bases and 9 bases respectively, with 22 bases between them. The CDR3 totals 15 residues. Germline lookup yields CDR1 SGHNT and CDR2 YYREEE (reference sequence). The DNA of the CDR3 is TGTGCCAGCAGCGCGTTACGTTCGGGGTTATCCAGCTACACCTTC. This sequence encodes CASSALRSGLSSYTF.

The chain links TRBV6-6 to TRBJ2-7, with D tentatively TRBD1 (6 bases). Per the germline V gene, CDR1 is MNHNY and CDR2 is SVGAGI (reference sequence). This CDR3 has 11 residues. Trimming took 5 bases from V and 9 from J, leaving 11 bases between them. Here the CDR3 DNA reads TGTGCCAGCAGTCCACAGGGAGTGCAGTACTTC. It encodes CASSPQGVQYF.

This clone was picked up a small number of times. The chain joins TRBV27 to TRBJ2-3; TRBD2 aligns across 7 bases. Unmatched junction bases numbered 3, after V lost 6 bases and J lost 0 bases. CDR1 is MNHEY and CDR2 is SMNVEV in the germline V gene (reference sequence). CDR3 length: 14 amino acids. CDR3 DNA: TGTGCCAGCAGCCGGACTAGGAGCACAGATACGCAGTATTTT. Its translation is CASSRTRSTDTQYF.

The rearrangement joins TRBV6-1 to TRBJ1-5; D not certain. CDR1 MNHNS and CDR2 SASEGT come from the germline V gene. Trimming left V 3 bases short and J 0 bases short, with 6 bases between. CDR3 size: 14 residues. In DNA, the CDR3 is TGTGCCAGCAGTGACCGTTATAGCAATCAGCCCCAGCATTTT. Its protein product is CASSDRYSNQPQHF.

In this sample, this clone turned up a few times. The chain carries TRBV13 and TRBJ2-2; D is perhaps TRBD2 (5 bases). The CDR3 loop spans 14 amino acids. The V end lost 5 bases, the J end lost 6 bases, and 13 bases lay between the germline ends. From germline, CDR1 is PRHDT and CDR2 FYEKMQ (reference sequence). The CDR3 is CASSPPKGAGELFF. CDR3 coding DNA: TGTGCCAGCAGCCCCCCAAAGGGAGCCGGGGAGCTGTTTTTT.

V is TRBV5-1 and J is TRBJ2-5, with TRBD2 as a possible D gene (5 bases). CDR3 length: 16 residues. CDR1 and CDR2 (germline): SGHRS, YFSETQ. V was pared by 0 bases and J by 2 bases, with 14 bases between. The CDR3 sequence is CASSLDPGWSQETQYF. In DNA, the CDR3 is TGCGCCAGCAGCTTGGACCCGGGATGGAGTCAAGAGACCCAGTACTTC.

The chain couples TRBV30 to TRBJ2-1; a weak D match, TRBD2 (6 bases). This CDR3 region has 14 residues. The V gene lost 3 bases and the J gene lost 5 bases, with 14 bases spanning the gap. The germline V gene encodes CDR1 GTSNPN and CDR2 SVGIG (reference sequence). The CDR3 DNA is TGTGCCTGGAGCGTAGCACTAGCAAACAATGAGCAGTTCTTC. Translating gives CAWSVALANNEQFF.

The V gene is TRBV6-5, the J gene TRBJ2-1; maybe TRBD1 (5 bases). The CDR3 sequence is 15 residues long. Germline V lookup: CDR1 MNHEY, CDR2 SVGAGI. Trimming took 2 bases from V and 0 from J, leaving 8 bases between them. The CDR3 DNA sequence: TGTGCCAGCAGTTACGGGCAGGGCTCCTACAATGAGCAGTTCTTC. The encoded protein is CASSYGQGSYNEQFF.

This clone was counted a few times. V and J are TRBV5-1 and TRBJ2-5; tentatively, D is TRBD1 (5 bases). The V gene lost 4 bases and the J gene lost 4 bases, with 17 bases spanning the gap. This CDR3 comprises 15 residues. Germline CDR1 reads SGHRS; CDR2 reads YFSETQ. CDR3 sequence: CASSLGRVVGETQYF. DNA for the CDR3: TGCGCCAGCAGCCTAGGCAGGGTGGTGGGAGAGACCCAGTACTTC.

The V call is TRBV5-1, the J call TRBJ2-5; TRBD2 is a possible D gene (5 bases). Per germline, CDR1 SGHRS and CDR2 YFSETQ. The V end was cut by 4 bases, the J end by 1 base, with 14 bases between. The CDR3 length is 15 residues. For the CDR3, the DNA is TGCGCCAGCAGCGTCCGGGGTGAGCGCCAAGAGACCCAGTACTTC. Translating gives CASSVRGERQETQYF.